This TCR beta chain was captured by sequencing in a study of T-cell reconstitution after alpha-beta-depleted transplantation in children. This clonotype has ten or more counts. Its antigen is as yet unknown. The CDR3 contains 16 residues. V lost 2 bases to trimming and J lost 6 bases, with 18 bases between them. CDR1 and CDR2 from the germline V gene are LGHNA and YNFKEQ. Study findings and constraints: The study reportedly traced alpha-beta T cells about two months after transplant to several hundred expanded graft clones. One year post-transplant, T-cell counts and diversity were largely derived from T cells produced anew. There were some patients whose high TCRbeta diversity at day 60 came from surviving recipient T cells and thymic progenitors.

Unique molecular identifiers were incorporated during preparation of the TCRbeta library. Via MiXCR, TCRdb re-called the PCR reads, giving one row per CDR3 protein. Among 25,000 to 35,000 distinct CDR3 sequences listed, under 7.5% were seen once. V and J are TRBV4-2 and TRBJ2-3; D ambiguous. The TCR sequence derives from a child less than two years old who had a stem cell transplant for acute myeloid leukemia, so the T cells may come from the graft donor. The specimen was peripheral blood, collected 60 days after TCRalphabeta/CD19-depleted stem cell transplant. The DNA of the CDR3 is TGTGCCAGCAGCCAAACCCCAAACCAGGTATGGGATACGCAGTATTTT. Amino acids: CASSQTPNQVWDTQYF.